This record covers a single T cell receptor beta chain. The CDR3 length is 15 residues. From germline, CDR1 is SGHNT and CDR2 YENEEA. V lost 5 bases and J 2 bases, leaving 16 bases between the germline ends. The sample is drawn from a study of blood T cell repertoires in COVID-19. Study at large: PBMCs, B-cell-depleted T cells, or T cells provided the cDNA or gDNA that made up the material.

Some clones are missing from TCRdb's copy, which holds only in-frame ones; the method was immunoSEQ multiplex PCR. The sample shows approximately 150,000 clones, about nine tenths of them seen only once. This clonotype was sampled from a woman between 70 and 85 years old with acute or convalescent COVID-19. Sequencing was done on a sample of peripheral blood. The chain employs TRBV11-3 and TRBJ2-7; possible D gene TRBD1, 6 bases. As DNA, the CDR3 is TGTGCCAGCAGCAAAAGTGGGGGCTACGCCTACGAGCAGTACTTC. Encoded protein: CASSKSGGYAYEQYF.